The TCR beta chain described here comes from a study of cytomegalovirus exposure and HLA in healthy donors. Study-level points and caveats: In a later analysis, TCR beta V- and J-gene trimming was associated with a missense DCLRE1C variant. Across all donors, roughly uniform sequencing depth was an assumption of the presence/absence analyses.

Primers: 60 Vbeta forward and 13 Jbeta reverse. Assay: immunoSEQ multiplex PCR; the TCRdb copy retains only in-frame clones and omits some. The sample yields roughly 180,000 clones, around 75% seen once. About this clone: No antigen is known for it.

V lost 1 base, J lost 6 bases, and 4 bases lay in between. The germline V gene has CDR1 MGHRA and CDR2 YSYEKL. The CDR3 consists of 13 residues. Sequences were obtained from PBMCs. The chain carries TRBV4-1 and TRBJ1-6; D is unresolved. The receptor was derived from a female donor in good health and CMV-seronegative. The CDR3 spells CASSQVLNSPLHF. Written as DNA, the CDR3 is TGCGCCAGCAGCCAAGTCCTTAATTCACCCCTCCACTTT.